This T cell receptor (beta chain) was captured by sequencing in a study of T cell changes during pregnancy in multiple sclerosis. Only a few counts were recorded for this clone. TCRdb's table, derived via immunoSEQ multiplex PCR, lists solely in-frame clones and lacks some. The profile shows around 17,000 clones, around 95% of them singletons. The germline gives CDR1 SGHRS, CDR2 YFSETQ. The CDR3 runs to 15 residues. The V and J ends lost 2 bases and 1 base, in that order; junction bases with no gene match: 5. The V gene is TRBV5-1, the J gene TRBJ1-1; 7 positions match TRBD1. This TCR was recovered from a female donor with multiple sclerosis, enrolled in a pregnancy study. Sequenced here: peripheral blood, sampled in the third trimester of pregnancy. This CDR3 reads CASSLGTVKNTEAFF. The CDR3 DNA reads as TGCGCCAGCAGCTTAGGGACAGTTAAGAACACTGAAGCTTTCTTT.